A selection of T cell receptor beta chains follows, all from one sample in a study of regulatory T cells in long-lasting Graves disease. TCRdb independently ran MiXCR on the multiplex PCR reads; one entry per CDR3 protein. The sample has roughly 400,000 distinct CDR3 sequences; less than 25% are singletons. Material: peripheral blood mononuclear cells (PBMCs), obtained when the disease was refractory, from a patient treated with antithyroid drugs. The origin of the receptors is a female donor with Graves disease. CDR3s leave out the opening cysteine and the closing phenylalanine or tryptophan. A D gene is named only where the DNA matches it firmly.

v_call d_call cdr3_aa
TRBV3-1 NA ASSPRTGREAF
TRBV29-1 TRBD2 SVEGGTTGELF
TRBV6-4 NA ASSVGSSGSDTQY
TRBV6-2/TRBV6-3 NA ASGGTASYEQY
TRBV19 NA ASRDIHSGNTIY
TRBV3-1 TRBD2 ASSQEGTSGRRTGELF
TRBV27 NA ASSSGRSSYNSPLH
TRBV20-1 TRBD2 SARDLYSGRVSQETQY
TRBV3-1 TRBD2 ASSQVVARTSRQETQY
TRBV7-2 TRBD2 ASSLVGGRGETQY
TRBV6-5 TRBD2 ASSYAGLAGRGETQY
TRBV11-2 TRBD2 ASSKASGTSTDTQY
TRBV6-1 TRBD1 ASQERGQGVGNQPQH
TRBV7-9 TRBD1 ASSLGWTGKADTQY
TRBV29-1 NA SVTPARGPSYEQY
TRBV5-1 TRBD1 ASSQNGQGAYEQY
TRBV7-8 NA ASTAGESNQPQH
TRBV7-2 TRBD1 ASSLVEQGAFYEQY
TRBV6-1 TRBD2 ASSQGTSGGQETQY
TRBV6-1 NA AGPRSPEQY
TRBV6-1 NA ASTAGGPGNYGYT
TRBV11-2 NA ASSLVGGVNIQY
TRBV28 NA ASSLFSALGYT
TRBV6-2/TRBV6-3 NA ASRGLGLENIQY
TRBV7-6 TRBD2 ASSLLAGGPDTQY
TRBV9 NA ASSAGDRSEDEQY
TRBV6-2/TRBV6-3 TRBD1 ASSYGIGTGADQPQH
TRBV6-1 NA ASRPSGAGDTEAF
TRBV7-2 NA ASSLDFGTQY
TRBV27 NA ASSLIGTVNTGELF
TRBV20-1 NA SARDGYNMGIWRQPQH
TRBV7-9 NA ASSSPLSGYEETQY
TRBV28 NA ASSLRGQWNTEAF
TRBV18 NA ASSPPSHRQPQETQY
TRBV7-8 NA ASSQEDYEQY
TRBV14 NA ASSQEGTDTQY
TRBV11-2 NA VSSLTRSSLYEQY
TRBV20-1 NA SVKAEETQETQY
TRBV7-9 NA ASSLIILPGDNTGELF
TRBV6-1 NA ASLTANSPLH
TRBV20-1 NA SARDPQGLYNSPLH
TRBV5-4 NA ASSQRGQSYEQY
TRBV30 NA AWSPLDRKLGKLF
TRBV3-1 NA ASSQGRITEAF
TRBV7-7 NA ASSLAGPGSGNTIY
TRBV20-1 NA SARDSVRPTNEKLF
TRBV6-1 TRBD1 ATRTGIDEQY
TRBV5-6 NA ASSRGTGQETQY
TRBV25-1 TRBD1 ASRQGASGYT
TRBV6-1 TRBD1 ASNSGTGANTEAF
TRBV30 NA AWSGATYSGELF
TRBV20-1 NA SARVPGSRVGDTQY
TRBV24-1 NA ATRRGEEAF
TRBV20-1 NA SAGDGSNQPQH